This T cell receptor beta chain is drawn from a study of technical replicates of blood from four donors (dated by TCRdb to the late 2010s). To prepare the library, the immunoSEQ multiplex PCR assay was applied. What TCRdb holds here is the immuneACCESS table cut down to in-frame rearrangements. Part of the clones is not present; checked against another copy, under half of the missing clones reflect an unresolved V gene, and the others are unexplained. Within this sample are 65,000 to 95,000 clones, with roughly 93% of them counted one time only. The ten most abundant clones make up approximately 0.24% of the sample. To note about this clone: What this receptor recognizes is not known. Base-call qualities are not available, and no considerably larger clone is one nucleotide away.

CDR1 and CDR2, per the germline V gene, are SGHVS and FQNEAQ. Deletion took 1 base off V and 8 bases off J, with a span of 9 bases between the germline ends. From its cysteine to its phenylalanine, the CDR3 spans 13 amino acids. The sequence is cut down to CDR3 DNA, 39 bases in frame from base 1. The chain is encoded by TRBV7-8 joined to TRBJ2-1, with no confidently assigned D gene. The sample taken for sequencing was T cells isolated from PBMCs. The TCR originated in a human donor in good health. The CDR3 reads CASSLVTRDEQFF. DNA sequence: TGTGCCAGCAGCTTAGTTACCCGCGATGAGCAGTTCTTC.